This T cell receptor beta chain was observed in a study of blood T cell repertoires in COVID-19. Study details: COVID-19 samples, acute and convalescent, were from the United States, Italy and Spain.

Original processing notes: Amplification of reference gene primers was used by the study to estimate nucleated cell counts. Profiled with immunoSEQ multiplex PCR; TCRdb holds only in-frame clones, not every one. V, J and clone size derive from that table, while D and trimming were established from the DNA sequence. The sample contains about 150,000 clones, about 80% of which appear only once. The origin of this receptor is a woman aged 60-70 years with acute or convalescent COVID-19. The material sequenced was peripheral blood.

As DNA, the CDR3 is TGCGCCAGCAGCTTGGGAGGATCGGATCAGCCCCAGCATTTT. This codes for CASSLGGSDQPQHF. This chain joins TRBV5-1 and TRBJ1-5; D unresolved. The germline CDR1 and CDR2 sequences are SGHRS and YFSETQ. The CDR3 is 14 amino acids. Trimming took off 0 bases at V and 5 bases at J, with 9 bases between the two ends.